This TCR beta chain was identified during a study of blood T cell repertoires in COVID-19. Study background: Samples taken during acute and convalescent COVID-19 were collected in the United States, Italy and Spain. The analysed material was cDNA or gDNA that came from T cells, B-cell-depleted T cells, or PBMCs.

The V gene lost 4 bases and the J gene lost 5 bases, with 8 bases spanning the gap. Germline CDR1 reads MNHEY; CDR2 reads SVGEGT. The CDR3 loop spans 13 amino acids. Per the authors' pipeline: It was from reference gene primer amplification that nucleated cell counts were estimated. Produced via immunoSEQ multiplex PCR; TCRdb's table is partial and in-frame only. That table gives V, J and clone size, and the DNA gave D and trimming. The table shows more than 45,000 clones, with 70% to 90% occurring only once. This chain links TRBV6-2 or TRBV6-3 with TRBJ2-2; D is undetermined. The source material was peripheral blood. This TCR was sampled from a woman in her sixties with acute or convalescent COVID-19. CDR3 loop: CASSSYRTGELFF. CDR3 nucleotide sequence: TGTGCCAGCAGTTCCTACAGAACCGGGGAGCTGTTTTTT.